Detailed here is one TCR beta chain. The sample belongs to a study of blood T cell repertoires in COVID-19. There are 14 residues in the CDR3. The V gene's germline CDR1 is MNHEY and CDR2 SVGAGI. V shed 5 bases, J shed 8 bases, and the junction held 8 bases outside the gene matches. The data were produced by immunoSEQ multiplex PCR, yet TCRdb's version contains in-frame clones alone and is incomplete. The sample has 110,000 to 150,000 clones, 70% to 90% seen once. The material sequenced was peripheral blood. The source is a man aged 45-65 years with acute or convalescent COVID-19. The V call is TRBV6-5, the J call TRBJ1-2, with TRBD1 matching 10 bases. In DNA form, the CDR3 reads TGTGCCAGCAGTCCGACAGGGGGCCTCTACGGCTACACCTTC. Amino acid sequence: CASSPTGGLYGYTF.